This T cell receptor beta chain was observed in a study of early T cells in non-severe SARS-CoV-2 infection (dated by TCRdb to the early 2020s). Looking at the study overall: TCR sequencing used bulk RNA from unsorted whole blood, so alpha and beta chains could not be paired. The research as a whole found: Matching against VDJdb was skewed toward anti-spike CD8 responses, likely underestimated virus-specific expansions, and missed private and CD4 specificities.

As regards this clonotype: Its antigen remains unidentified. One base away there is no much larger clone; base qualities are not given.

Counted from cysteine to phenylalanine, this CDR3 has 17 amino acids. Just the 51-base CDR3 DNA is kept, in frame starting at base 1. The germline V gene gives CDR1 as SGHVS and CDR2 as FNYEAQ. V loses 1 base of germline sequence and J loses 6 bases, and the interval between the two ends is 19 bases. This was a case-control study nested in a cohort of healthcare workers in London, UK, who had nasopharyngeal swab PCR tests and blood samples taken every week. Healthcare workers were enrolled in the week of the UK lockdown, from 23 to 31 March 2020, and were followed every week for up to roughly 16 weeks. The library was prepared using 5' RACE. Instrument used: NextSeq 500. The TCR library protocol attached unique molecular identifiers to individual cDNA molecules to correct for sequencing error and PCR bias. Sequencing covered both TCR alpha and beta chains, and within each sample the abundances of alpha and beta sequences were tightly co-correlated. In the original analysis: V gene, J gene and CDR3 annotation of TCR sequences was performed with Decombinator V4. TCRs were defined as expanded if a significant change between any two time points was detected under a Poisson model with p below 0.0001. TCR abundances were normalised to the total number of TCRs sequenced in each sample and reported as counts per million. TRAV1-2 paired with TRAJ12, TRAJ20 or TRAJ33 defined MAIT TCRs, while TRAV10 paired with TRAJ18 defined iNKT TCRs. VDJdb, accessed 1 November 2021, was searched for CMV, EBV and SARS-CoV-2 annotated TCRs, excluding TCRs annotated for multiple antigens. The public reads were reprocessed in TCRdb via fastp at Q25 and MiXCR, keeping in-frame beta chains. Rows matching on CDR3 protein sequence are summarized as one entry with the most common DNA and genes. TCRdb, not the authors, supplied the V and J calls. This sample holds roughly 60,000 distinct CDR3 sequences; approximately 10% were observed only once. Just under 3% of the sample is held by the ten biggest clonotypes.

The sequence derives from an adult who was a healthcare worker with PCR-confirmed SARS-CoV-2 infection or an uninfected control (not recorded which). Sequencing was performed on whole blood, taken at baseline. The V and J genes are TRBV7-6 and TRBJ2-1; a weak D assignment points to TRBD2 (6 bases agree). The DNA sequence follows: TGTGCCAGCAGCTTAGGAAGTGGAGTTGGGGGAGGCAATGAGCAGTTCTTC. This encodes CASSLGSGVGGGNEQFF.